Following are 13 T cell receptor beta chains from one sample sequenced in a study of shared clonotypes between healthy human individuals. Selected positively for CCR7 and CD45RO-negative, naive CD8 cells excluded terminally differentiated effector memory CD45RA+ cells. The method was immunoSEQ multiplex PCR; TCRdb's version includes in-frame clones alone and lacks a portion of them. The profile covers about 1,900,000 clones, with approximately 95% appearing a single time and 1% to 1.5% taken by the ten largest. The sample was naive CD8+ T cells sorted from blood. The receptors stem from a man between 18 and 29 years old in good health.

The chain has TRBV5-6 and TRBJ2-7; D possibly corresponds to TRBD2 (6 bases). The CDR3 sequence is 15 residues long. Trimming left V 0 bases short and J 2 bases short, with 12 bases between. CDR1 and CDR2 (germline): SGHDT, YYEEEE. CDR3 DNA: TGTGCCAGCAGCTTGGCCGCGGGGCCAACCTACGAGCAGTACTTC. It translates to CASSLAAGPTYEQYF.

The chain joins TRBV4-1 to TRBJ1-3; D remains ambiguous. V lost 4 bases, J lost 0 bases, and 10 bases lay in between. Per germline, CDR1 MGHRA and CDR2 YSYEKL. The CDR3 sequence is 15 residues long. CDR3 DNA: TGCGCCAGCAGCCGATTACAGTTCTCTGGAAACACCATATATTTT. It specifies CASSRLQFSGNTIYF.

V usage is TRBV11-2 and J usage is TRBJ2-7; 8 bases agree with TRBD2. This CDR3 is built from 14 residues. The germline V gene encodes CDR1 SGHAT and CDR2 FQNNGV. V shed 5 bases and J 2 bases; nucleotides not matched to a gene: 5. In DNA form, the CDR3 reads TGTGCCAGCAGCGTCCCGGGACTAGCCTACGAGCAGTACTTC. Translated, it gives CASSVPGLAYEQYF.

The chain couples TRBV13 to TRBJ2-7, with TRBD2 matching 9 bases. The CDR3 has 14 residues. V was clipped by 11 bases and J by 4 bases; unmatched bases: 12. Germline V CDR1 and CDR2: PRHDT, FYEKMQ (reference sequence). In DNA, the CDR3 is TGTGCCTCCGCGGGGGGGCTTCTTTCATACGAGCAGTACTTC. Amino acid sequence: CASAGGLLSYEQYF.

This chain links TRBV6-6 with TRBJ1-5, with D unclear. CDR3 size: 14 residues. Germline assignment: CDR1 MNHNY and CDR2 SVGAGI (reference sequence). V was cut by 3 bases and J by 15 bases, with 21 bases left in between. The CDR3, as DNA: TGTGCCAGCAGTTATAACGACCCTATCAGCCGGGTGCATTTT. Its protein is CASSYNDPISRVHF.

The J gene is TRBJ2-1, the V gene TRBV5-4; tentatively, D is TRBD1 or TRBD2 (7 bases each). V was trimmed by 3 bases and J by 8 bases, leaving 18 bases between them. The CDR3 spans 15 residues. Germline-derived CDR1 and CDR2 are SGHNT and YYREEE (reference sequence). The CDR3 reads CASSSGTTQGDEQFF. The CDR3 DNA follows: TGTGCCAGCAGCTCCGGGACTACCCAGGGGGATGAGCAGTTCTTC.

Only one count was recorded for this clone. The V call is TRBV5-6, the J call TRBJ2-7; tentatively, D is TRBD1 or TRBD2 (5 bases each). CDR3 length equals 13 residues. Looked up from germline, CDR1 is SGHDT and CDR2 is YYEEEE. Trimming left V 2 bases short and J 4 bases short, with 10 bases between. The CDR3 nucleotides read TGTGCCAGCAGCTTTTGGGGCGGGTACGAGCAGTACTTC. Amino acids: CASSFWGGYEQYF.

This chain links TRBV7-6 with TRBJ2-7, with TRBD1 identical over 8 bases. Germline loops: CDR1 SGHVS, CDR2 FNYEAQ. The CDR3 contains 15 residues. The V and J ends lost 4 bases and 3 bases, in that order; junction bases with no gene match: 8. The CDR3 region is CASSSRQGTNYEQYF. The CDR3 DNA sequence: TGTGCCAGCAGCTCGAGACAGGGGACCAACTACGAGCAGTACTTC.

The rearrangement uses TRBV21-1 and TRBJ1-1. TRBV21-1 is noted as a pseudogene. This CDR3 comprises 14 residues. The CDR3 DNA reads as TGTGCCAGCAGCACTCACCGGGACGAGCAGCGAGCTTTCTTT. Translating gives CASSTHRDEQRAFF.

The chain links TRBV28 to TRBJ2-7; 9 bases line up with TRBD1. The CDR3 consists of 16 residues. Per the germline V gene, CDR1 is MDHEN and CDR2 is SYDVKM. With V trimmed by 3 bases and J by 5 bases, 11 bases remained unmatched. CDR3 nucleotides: TGTGCCAGCAGTTTCCACGTTGGGACAGGGTCCAACGAGCAGTACTTC. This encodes CASSFHVGTGSNEQYF.

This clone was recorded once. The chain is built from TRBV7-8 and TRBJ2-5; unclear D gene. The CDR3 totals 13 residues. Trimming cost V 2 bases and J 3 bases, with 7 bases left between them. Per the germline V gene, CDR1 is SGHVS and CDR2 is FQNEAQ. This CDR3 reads CASSLLEEETQYF. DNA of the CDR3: TGTGCCAGCAGCTTACTAGAAGAAGAGACCCAGTACTTC.

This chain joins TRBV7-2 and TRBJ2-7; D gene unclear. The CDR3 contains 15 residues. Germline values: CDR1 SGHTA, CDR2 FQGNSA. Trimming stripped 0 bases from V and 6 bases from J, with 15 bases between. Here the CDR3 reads CASSLAQHPTREQYF. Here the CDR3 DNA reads TGTGCCAGCAGCTTAGCACAGCACCCCACACGCGAGCAGTACTTC.

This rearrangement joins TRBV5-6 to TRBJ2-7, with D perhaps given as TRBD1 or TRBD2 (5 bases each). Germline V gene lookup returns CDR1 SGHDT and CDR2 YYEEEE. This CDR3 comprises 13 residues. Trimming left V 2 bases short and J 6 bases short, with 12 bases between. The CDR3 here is CASSFGAIGEQYF. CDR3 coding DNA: TGTGCCAGCAGCTTCGGGGCCATCGGCGAGCAGTACTTC. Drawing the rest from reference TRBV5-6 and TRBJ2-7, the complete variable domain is DAGVTQSPTHLIKTRGQQVTLRCSPKSGHDTVSWYQQALGQGPQFIFQYYEEEERQRGNFPDRFSGHQFPNYSSELNVNALLLGDSALYLCASSFGAIGEQYFGPGTRLTVT.